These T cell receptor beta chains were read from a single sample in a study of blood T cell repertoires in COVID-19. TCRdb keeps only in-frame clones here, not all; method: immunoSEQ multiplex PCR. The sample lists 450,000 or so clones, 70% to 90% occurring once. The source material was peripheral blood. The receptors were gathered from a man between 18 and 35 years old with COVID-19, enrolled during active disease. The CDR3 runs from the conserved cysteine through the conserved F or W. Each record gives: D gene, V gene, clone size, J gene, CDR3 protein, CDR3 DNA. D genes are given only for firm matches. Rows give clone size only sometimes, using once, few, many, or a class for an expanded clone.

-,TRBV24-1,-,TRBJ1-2,CATSEYYYGYTF,TGTGCCACCAGTGAGTATTACTATGGCTACACCTTC
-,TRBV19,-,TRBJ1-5,CASHLSGADSNQPQHF,TGTGCCAGCCACCTTAGTGGGGCAGATAGCAATCAGCCCCAGCATTTT
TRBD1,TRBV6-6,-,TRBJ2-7,CASTPRDRPYEQYF,TGTGCCAGCACTCCCCGGGACAGGCCCTACGAGCAGTACTTC
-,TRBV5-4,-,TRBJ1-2,CASSGGNSQRSGYTF,TGTGCCAGCAGCGGAGGAAATTCCCAAAGGAGCGGCTACACCTTC
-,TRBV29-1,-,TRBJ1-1,CSVGKLMNTEAFF,TGCAGCGTTGGTAAGCTAATGAACACTGAAGCTTTCTTT
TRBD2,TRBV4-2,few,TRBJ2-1,CASSLGVGGSFDEQFF,TGTGCCAGCAGCCTGGGGGTCGGCGGGAGTTTCGATGAGCAGTTCTTC
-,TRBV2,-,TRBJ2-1,CASMRTLSSYNEQFF,TGTGCCAGCATGAGGACTCTGAGCTCCTACAATGAGCAGTTCTTC
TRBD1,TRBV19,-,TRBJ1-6,CASSSPGQGTNSPLHF,TGTGCCAGTAGTTCCCCGGGACAGGGAACGAATTCACCCCTCCACTTT
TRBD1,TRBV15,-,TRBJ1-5,CATSRVGTGFRGIKPQHF,TGTGCCACCAGCAGAGTCGGGACAGGCTTCAGGGGAATCAAGCCCCAGCATTTT
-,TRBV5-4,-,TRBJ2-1,CASSLGGRVDEQFF,TGTGCCAGCAGCTTGGGAGGGCGTGTAGATGAGCAGTTCTTC
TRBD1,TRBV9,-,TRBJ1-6,CASSPSGGRGHSPLHF,TGTGCCAGCAGCCCCTCAGGCGGCAGGGGGCACTCACCCCTCCACTTT
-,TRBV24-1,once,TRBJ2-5,CATAPVGSGETQYF,TGTGCCACGGCCCCAGTTGGCTCCGGGGAGACCCAGTACTTC
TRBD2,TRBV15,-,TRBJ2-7,CATSSETSGQYF,TGTGCCACCAGCAGCGAGACTAGCGGACAGTACTTC
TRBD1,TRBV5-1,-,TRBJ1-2,CASSPETGGNNYGYTF,TGCGCCAGCAGCCCGGAAACAGGGGGCAATAACTATGGCTACACCTTC
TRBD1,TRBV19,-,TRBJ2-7,CASDPGQGYEQYF,TGTGCCAGTGATCCGGGACAGGGCTACGAGCAGTACTTC
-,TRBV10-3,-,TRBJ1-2,CAISRTGNYGYTF,TGTGCCATCAGCAGAACAGGGAACTATGGCTACACCTTC
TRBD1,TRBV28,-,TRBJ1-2,CASSPLRDRGRFGGYTF,TGTGCCAGCAGTCCCCTCCGGGACAGGGGGCGCTTTGGTGGCTACACCTTC
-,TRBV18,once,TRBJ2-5,CASCRGAGETQYF,TGTGCCAGCTGTCGGGGGGCTGGAGAGACCCAGTACTTC
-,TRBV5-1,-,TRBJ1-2,CASSLRTDYGYTF,TGCGCCAGCAGCCTACGGACAGACTATGGCTACACCTTC
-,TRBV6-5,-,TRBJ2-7,CASSYSMQGGYEQYF,TGTGCCAGCAGTTACTCGATGCAGGGGGGATACGAGCAGTACTTC
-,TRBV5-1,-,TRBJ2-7,CASSPDSTSPYEQYF,TGCGCCAGCAGCCCGGACAGTACATCCCCCTACGAGCAGTACTTC
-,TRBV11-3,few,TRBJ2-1,CASSRRPGRHEQFF,TGTGCCAGCAGCCGGAGGCCGGGAAGGCATGAGCAGTTCTTC
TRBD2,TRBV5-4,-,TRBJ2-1,CASSLSAGGTHNEQFF,TGTGCCAGCAGCTTGAGTGCGGGGGGGACCCACAATGAGCAGTTCTTC
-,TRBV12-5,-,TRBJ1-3,CASGLVLSGNTIYF,TGTGCTAGTGGTTTGGTCCTATCTGGAAACACCATATATTTT
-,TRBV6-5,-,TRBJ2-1,CASSRSYNEQFF,TGTGCCAGCAGCAGAAGCTACAATGAGCAGTTCTTC
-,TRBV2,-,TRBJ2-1,CASSRQPYNEQFF,TGTGCCAGCAGTCGACAACCCTACAATGAGCAGTTCTTC
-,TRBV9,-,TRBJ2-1,CASSVDGGYNEQFF,TGTGCCAGCAGCGTAGACGGGGGCTACAATGAGCAGTTCTTC
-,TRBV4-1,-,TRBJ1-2,CASSQGYRVEGYTF,TGCGCCAGCAGCCAAGGTTACAGGGTGGAGGGCTACACCTTC
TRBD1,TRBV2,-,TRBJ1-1,CASTGQVLNTEAFF,TGTGCCAGCACGGGACAGGTGCTGAACACTGAAGCTTTCTTT
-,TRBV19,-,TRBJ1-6,CASSAQGGAYNSPLHF,TGTGCCAGTAGTGCTCAAGGGGGGGCCTATAATTCACCCCTCCACTTT
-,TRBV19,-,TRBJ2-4,CASITGNIQYF,TGTGCCAGTATAACGGGAAACATTCAGTACTTC
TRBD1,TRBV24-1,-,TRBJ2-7,CATSDGTGRGQYF,TGTGCCACCAGTGACGGGACAGGCCGTGGGCAGTACTTC
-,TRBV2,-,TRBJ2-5,CASSVGAGFQETQYF,TGTGCCAGCAGTGTCGGGGCGGGATTCCAAGAGACCCAGTACTTC
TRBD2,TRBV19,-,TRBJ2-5,CASSMGAGGLKTQYF,TGTGCCAGTAGTATGGGCGCGGGAGGTCTGAAGACCCAGTACTTC
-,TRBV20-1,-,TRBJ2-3,CSASGPPRGTQYF,TGCAGTGCTAGTGGGCCACCGCGCGGTACGCAGTATTTT
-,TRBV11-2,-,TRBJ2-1,CASSLAGVGDEQFF,TGTGCCAGCAGCTTAGCGGGAGTTGGTGATGAGCAGTTCTTC
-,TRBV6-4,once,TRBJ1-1,CASSRPGENTEAFF,TGTGCCAGCAGCCGGCCAGGGGAGAACACTGAAGCTTTCTTT
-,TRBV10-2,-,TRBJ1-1,CASRANLRGIHTEAFF,TGCGCCAGCAGGGCGAACCTTAGGGGGATTCACACTGAAGCTTTCTTT